This T cell receptor (beta chain) emerged from a study of T-cell memory formation after mild COVID-19. Overall study: Largely, the TCR clusters proved donor specific.

There are 13 residues in the CDR3. Trimming took off 5 bases at V and 1 base at J, with 4 bases between the two ends. Looked up from germline, CDR1 is KGHDR and CDR2 is SFDVKD. This clonotype was seen a handful of times. Antigen: not known. Study-wide results and caveats: Clones which contracted sat mainly in CM and EM if CD4+, and in EMRA if CD8+. Clones shrinking from day 15 to 85 showed even CD4/CD8 mixes; later expanders tilted CD4+. Within pre-infection memory, some responding clones were found, suggesting cross-reactive memory joined.

MiXCR, run by TCRdb on the 5' RACE reads, gives a single entry per CDR3 protein. The profile covers around 510,000 distinct CDR3 sequences, with roughly 20% appearing a single time and approximately 8% taken by the ten largest. The sequence was obtained from an adult woman who had mild COVID-19 (a few samples of this study predate the infection). Cell type and time point are not known. This chain connects TRBV24-1 to TRBJ2-2; D ambiguous. Sequencing input: PBMCs or a T cell subset sorted from them (not recorded which). DNA for the CDR3: TGTGCCACCAGTGCACAGAACACCGGGGAGCTGTTTTTT. This translates into CATSAQNTGELFF.